Presented here are 9 T cell receptor beta chains from one specimen sequenced in a study of blood T cell repertoires in COVID-19. The data were produced by immunoSEQ multiplex PCR, yet TCRdb's version contains in-frame clones alone and is incomplete. The repertoire holds 300,000 to 450,000 clones, with 70% to 90% as singletons. Sequencing was performed on peripheral blood. The origin of the receptors is a human donor in a cohort sampled during active COVID-19.

This rearrangement joins TRBV28 to TRBJ2-7, with 7 bases identical to TRBD1. With V trimmed by 5 bases and J by 1 base, 8 bases remained unmatched. Germline lookup yields CDR1 MDHEN and CDR2 SYDVKM. The CDR3 is made up of 15 amino acids. The chain's CDR3 is CASSGNRDRSYEQYF. Here the CDR3 DNA reads TGTGCCAGCAGTGGGAACCGGGACAGATCCTACGAGCAGTACTTC.

V and J are TRBV18 and TRBJ1-4, with 9 bases matching TRBD1. The germline CDR1 and CDR2 sequences are KGHSH and LQKENI. The junction had 1 base not matched to a gene; V was cut back by 0 bases and J by 5 bases. The CDR3 runs to 15 residues. CDR3 bases: TGTGCCAGCTCACCACCGACAGGGGGGAATGAAAAACTGTTTTTT. Protein sequence: CASSPPTGGNEKLFF.

This clone was observed a few times. This chain uses TRBV2 with TRBJ1-5; 7 bases are shared with TRBD1. CDR1 is SNHLY, CDR2 FYNNEI, per germline. The CDR3 runs 15 residues. J was trimmed by 7 bases and V by 7 bases; bases with no gene match: 13. CDR3 sequence reads: CASTQSEQGMQPQHF. The CDR3, as DNA: TGTGCCAGCACCCAATCGGAACAGGGGATGCAGCCCCAGCATTTT.

The chain combines TRBV19 with TRBJ2-3, with D maybe TRBD2 (6 bases). The CDR3 is 14 amino acids. Germline V gene lookup returns CDR1 LNHDA and CDR2 SQIVND (reference sequence). V was cut by 5 bases and J by 1 base, with 10 bases left in between. The CDR3 loop reads CASSPIAGTDTQYF. The CDR3 DNA reads TGTGCCAGTAGTCCAATAGCGGGCACAGATACGCAGTATTTT.

This clone turned up a few times. The chain is built from TRBV5-6 and TRBJ2-1, with 10 nucleotides matching TRBD2. This CDR3 spans 17 amino acids. Germline V gene sequence: CDR1 SGHDT, CDR2 YYEEEE. Trimming at V came to 0 bases and at J to 9 bases, leaving 12 bases not matched to a gene. DNA for the CDR3: TGTGCCAGCAGCTTGGTTCAGCGGGGGGGCCCTGGCGGTGAGCAGTTCTTC. Translation gives CASSLVQRGGPGGEQFF.

The rearrangement uses TRBV28 and TRBJ1-2; TRBD1 aligns across 9 bases. CDR1 and CDR2 from the germline V gene are MDHEN and SYDVKM. The CDR3 spans 15 residues. V lost 3 bases, J lost 6 bases, and 8 bases stayed unmatched. CDR3 nucleotide sequence: TGTGCCAGCAGTTTCCACAGGGGGCGGATAGATGGCTACACCTTC. Translation: CASSFHRGRIDGYTF.

This sequence joins TRBV5-1 and TRBJ2-2; TRBD1 agrees at 11 bases. The V gene's germline CDR1 is SGHRS and CDR2 YFSETQ. V lost 4 bases, J lost 6 bases, and 5 bases stayed unmatched. CDR3 size: 15 residues. The CDR3 reads CASSQRTGGSGELFF. DNA for the CDR3: TGCGCCAGCAGCCAAAGGACAGGGGGCTCCGGGGAGCTGTTTTTT. The complete variable domain, with remaining parts taken from reference TRBV5-1 and TRBJ2-2, reads KAGVTQTPRYLIKTRGQQVTLSCSPISGHRSVSWYQQTPGQGLQFLFEYFSETQRNKGNFPGRFSGRQFSNSRSEMNVSTLELGDSALYLCASSQRTGGSGELFFGEGSRLTVL.

This chain joins TRBV2 and TRBJ2-6; the D is unclear. Trimming pared 6 bases from V and 0 bases from J, leaving 18 bases between. Germline V CDR1 and CDR2: SNHLY, FYNNEI. CDR3 length: 18 amino acids. The CDR3 nucleotides are TGTGCCAGCAGCGTAGCAAGTGGAAAGTTCTCTGGGGCCAACGTCCTGACTTTC. It translates to CASSVASGKFSGANVLTF.

This clone was observed a single time. V gene TRBV2 combines with J gene TRBJ2-1, with D possibly matching TRBD1 (6 bases). The CDR3 extends over 16 amino acids. Germline V gene sequence: CDR1 SNHLY, CDR2 FYNNEI. The V end was cut by 3 bases, the J end by 10 bases, with 22 bases between. The CDR3 protein is CASSELWSRQDTEQFF. CDR3 sequence (DNA): TGTGCCAGCAGTGAGCTTTGGTCCAGACAGGACACAGAGCAGTTCTTC.